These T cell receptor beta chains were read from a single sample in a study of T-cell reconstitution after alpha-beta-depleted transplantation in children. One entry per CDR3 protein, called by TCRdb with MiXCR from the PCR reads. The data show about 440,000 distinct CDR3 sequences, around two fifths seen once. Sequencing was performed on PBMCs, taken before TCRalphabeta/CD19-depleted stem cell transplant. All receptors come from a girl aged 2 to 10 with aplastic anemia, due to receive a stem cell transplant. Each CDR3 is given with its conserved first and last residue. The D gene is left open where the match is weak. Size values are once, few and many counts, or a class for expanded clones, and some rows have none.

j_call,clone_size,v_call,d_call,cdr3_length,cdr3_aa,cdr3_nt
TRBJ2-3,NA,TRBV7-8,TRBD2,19,CASSWGLAGSNRRGDTQYF,TGTGCCAGCAGCTGGGGACTAGCGGGGTCAAACCGTCGTGGAGATACGCAGTATTTT
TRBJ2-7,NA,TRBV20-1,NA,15,CSAREGQGNSYEQYF,TGCAGTGCTAGAGAGGGTCAAGGGAACTCCTACGAGCAGTACTTC
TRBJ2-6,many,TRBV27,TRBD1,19,CASSFLDRSLSSGANVLTF,TGTGCCAGCAGCTTCCTGGACAGGTCGCTGTCCTCTGGGGCCAACGTCCTGACTTTC
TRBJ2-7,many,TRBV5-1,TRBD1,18,CASSLGGDRAISSYEQYF,TGCGCCAGCAGCTTGGGAGGGGACAGGGCAATATCATCCTACGAGCAGTACTTC
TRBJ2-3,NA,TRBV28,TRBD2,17,CASSSSGGAWVTDTQYF,TGTGCCAGCAGTTCCAGCGGGGGGGCTTGGGTCACAGATACGCAGTATTTT
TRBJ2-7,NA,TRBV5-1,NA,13,CASSLVLGYEPYF,TGCGCCAGCAGCTTGGTACTGGGCTACGAGCCGTACTTC
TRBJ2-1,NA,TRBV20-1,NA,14,CSARRVDGYNEQFF,TGCAGTGCAAGACGAGTAGACGGATACAATGAGCAGTTCTTC
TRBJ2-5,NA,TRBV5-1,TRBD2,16,CASSSDPTSGGGSQYF,TGCGCCAGCAGCTCGGATCCAACTAGCGGAGGGGGATCCCAGTACTTC
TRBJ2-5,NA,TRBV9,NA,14,CASSVQGGWETQYF,TGTGCCAGCAGCGTACAGGGGGGGTGGGAGACCCAGTACTTC
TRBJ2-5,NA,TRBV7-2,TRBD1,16,CASSPRQGRQQETQYF,TGTGCCAGCAGCCCCCGACAGGGCAGGCAGCAAGAGACCCAGTACTTC
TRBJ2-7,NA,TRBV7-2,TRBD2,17,CASSPGTSGWSSYEQYF,TGTGCCAGCAGCCCCGGGACTAGCGGGTGGAGCTCCTACGAGCAGTACTTC
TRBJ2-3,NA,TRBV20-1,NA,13,CSARPSLPDTQYF,TGCAGTGCTAGACCTTCACTGCCAGATACGCAGTATTTT
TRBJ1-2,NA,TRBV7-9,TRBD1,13,CASSLTGGYGDTF,TGTGCCAGCAGTCTTACAGGGGGCTATGGCGACACCTTC
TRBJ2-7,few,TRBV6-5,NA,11,CASSLRQEQYF,TGTGCCAGCAGTCTTAGGCAGGAGCAGTACTTC
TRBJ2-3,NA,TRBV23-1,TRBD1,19,CASSQWEIGQGDCTDTQYF,TGCGCCAGCAGTCAATGGGAGATTGGACAGGGCGACTGCACAGATACGCAGTATTTT
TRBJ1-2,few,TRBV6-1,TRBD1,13,CASSVGTGYGYTF,TGTGCCAGCAGCGTCGGGACAGGCTATGGCTACACCTTC
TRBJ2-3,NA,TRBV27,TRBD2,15,CASSLGGGRADTQYF,TGTGCCAGCAGTTTGGGGGGGGGGAGAGCAGATACGCAGTATTTT
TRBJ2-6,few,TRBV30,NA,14,CAFGEFSGANVLTF,TGTGCCTTTGGGGAATTCTCTGGGGCCAACGTCCTGACTTTC
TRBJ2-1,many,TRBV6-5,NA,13,CASSYFATHEQFF,TGTGCCAGCAGTTACTTCGCTACCCATGAGCAGTTCTTC
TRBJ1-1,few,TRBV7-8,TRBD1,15,CASSLDRGQNTEAFF,TGTGCCAGCAGCCTTGACAGGGGGCAGAACACTGAAGCTTTCTTT
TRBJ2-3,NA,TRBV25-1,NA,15,CASSEPHETTDTQYF,TGTGCCAGCAGTGAACCTCACGAAACCACAGATACGCAGTATTTT
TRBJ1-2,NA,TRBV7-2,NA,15,CASSLDFTGRRGYTF,TGTGCCAGCAGCTTAGATTTTACAGGGCGGCGTGGCTACACCTTC
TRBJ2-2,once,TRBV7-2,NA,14,CASTLARNTGELFF,TGTGCCAGCACCCTTGCCAGGAACACCGGGGAGCTGTTTTTT
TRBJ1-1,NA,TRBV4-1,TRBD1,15,CASSQVDRGNTEAFF,TGCGCCAGCAGCCAGGTGGACAGGGGGAACACTGAAGCTTTCTTT
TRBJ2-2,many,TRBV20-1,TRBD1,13,CSALKTGAGELFF,TGCAGTGCTCTAAAGACAGGGGCCGGGGAGCTGTTTTTT
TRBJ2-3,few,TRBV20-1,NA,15,CSALRLAFSTDTQYF,TGCAGTGCTCTTCGCTTAGCGTTTAGCACAGATACGCAGTATTTT
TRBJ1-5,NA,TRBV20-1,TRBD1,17,CSATTGQGASGNQPQHF,TGCAGTGCTACGACGGGACAGGGCGCATCCGGCAATCAGCCCCAGCATTTT
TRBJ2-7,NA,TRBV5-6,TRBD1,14,CASSSWTGVYEQYF,TGTGCCAGCAGCTCGTGGACAGGGGTCTACGAGCAGTACTTC
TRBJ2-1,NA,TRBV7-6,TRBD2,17,CASSRLAGVLYYNEQFF,TGTGCCAGCAGCCGACTAGCGGGAGTATTATACTACAATGAGCAGTTCTTC
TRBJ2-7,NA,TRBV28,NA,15,CASSLQGSVPYEQYF,TGTGCCAGCAGTTTACAGGGGTCGGTCCCCTACGAGCAGTACTTC
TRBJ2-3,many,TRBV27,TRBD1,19,CASSFGTGGGPTSTDTQYF,TGTGCCAGCAGTTTCGGGACAGGGGGCGGGCCCACTAGCACAGATACGCAGTATTTT